This TCR beta chain stems from a study of cytomegalovirus exposure and HLA in healthy donors. About the research overall: In a later analysis, it was reported that the approximately 110 validation repertoires had been produced on the same platform as the roughly 700 repertoires belonging to the first cohort.

A remark on this clone: Antigen unknown.

The roughly 120-subject validation cohort, separate from the roughly 670-subject first cohort, included the donors. Clones were sequenced by immunoSEQ multiplex PCR, and TCRdb holds only the in-frame ones, with some missing. Counted here are more than 95,000 clones, roughly 89% occurring once; the ten biggest clones make up under 2%. Broader study findings: Most TCR sequences were rare, but some public TCRs occurred in many donors. Overall, roughly 170 TCR beta chains were annotated as cytomegalovirus-associated.

The sample was PBMCs. The TCR sequence derives from a young woman in good health and CMV-seronegative.

CDR3 protein: CASSYSSSTDTQYF. The DNA for the CDR3 is TGTGCCAGCAGTTATTCCAGTTCCACAGATACGCAGTATTTT. The chain joins TRBV6-5 to TRBJ2-3; D not resolved. From germline, CDR1 is MNHEY and CDR2 SVGAGI. The CDR3 totals 14 residues. The ends were cut back, 3 bases at V and 2 bases at J, with 9 bases in the middle.